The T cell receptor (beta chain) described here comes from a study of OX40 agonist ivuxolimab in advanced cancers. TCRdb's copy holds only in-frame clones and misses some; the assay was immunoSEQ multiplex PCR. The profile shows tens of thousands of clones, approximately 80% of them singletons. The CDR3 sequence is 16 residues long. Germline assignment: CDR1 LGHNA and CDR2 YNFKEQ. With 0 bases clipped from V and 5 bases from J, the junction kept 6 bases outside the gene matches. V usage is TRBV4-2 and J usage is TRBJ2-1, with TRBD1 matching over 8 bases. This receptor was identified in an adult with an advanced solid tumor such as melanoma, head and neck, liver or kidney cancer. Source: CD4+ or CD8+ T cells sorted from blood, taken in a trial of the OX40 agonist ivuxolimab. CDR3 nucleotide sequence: TGTGCCAGCAGCCAAGAGCCCGTGGGACAGGACAATGAGCAGTTCTTC. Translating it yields CASSQEPVGQDNEQFF.